Presented here are 27 T cell receptor beta chains from one specimen sequenced in a study of cytomegalovirus exposure and HLA in healthy donors. The PCR contained 60 Vbeta and 13 Jbeta primers. Repertoires were generated with immunoSEQ multiplex PCR, while TCRdb's copy carries only in-frame clones and drops some. There are about 150,000 clones in the sample; about 82% occur only once, and 4.8% lies in the top ten. Sample: PBMCs. The receptors were sampled from a man aged 25-40 years in good health.

The chain links TRBV27 to TRBJ2-7; a weak D match, TRBD2 (6 bases). CDR3 length equals 16 residues. From germline, CDR1 is MNHEY and CDR2 SMNVEV (reference sequence). Deletions cut 5 bases from V and 0 bases from J, with 17 bases between. The CDR3 spells CASSPLLARLSYEQYF. CDR3 coding DNA: TGTGCCAGCAGTCCCTTGCTAGCGCGACTCTCCTACGAGCAGTACTTC.

This clone was detected a few times. For the CDR3, the DNA is TGTGCCAGCAGCCCCGGGGGTAGCGGGGCTAAAAACATTCAGTACTTC. Translating it yields CASSPGGSGAKNIQYF. The chain employs TRBV7-3 and TRBJ2-4; 8 bases align to TRBD2. CDR1 is SGHTA and CDR2 is FQGTGA in the germline V gene. This CDR3 region has 16 residues. J lost 4 bases, V lost 5 bases, and 10 bases had no gene match. The whole variable domain, filled in from reference TRBV7-3 and TRBJ2-4, reads GAGVSQTPSNKVTEKGKYVELRCDPISGHTALYWYRQSLGQGPEFLIYFQGTGAADDSGLPNDRFFAVRPEGSVSTLKIQRTERGDSAVYLCASSPGGSGAKNIQYFGAGTRLSVL.

The chain joins TRBV5-1 to TRBJ2-6; D call uncertain. This CDR3 region has 14 residues. CDR1 and CDR2 from the germline V gene are SGHRS and YFSETQ. The V end was cut by 4 bases, the J end by 3 bases, with 8 bases between. DNA for the CDR3: TGCGCCAGCAGCACTACTGATGGGGCCAACGTCCTGACTTTC. Its protein product is CASSTTDGANVLTF.

In the case of this clone: Mismatch with germline at one junction end may stem from a read error. The chain links TRBV27 to TRBJ2-5, with a tentative D call TRBD1 (6 bases). Germline CDR1 reads MNHEY; CDR2 reads SMNVEV (reference sequence). The CDR3 totals 14 residues. The CDR3 is CASRARTEQEAQYF. The CDR3 nucleotides are TGTGCCAGCAGGGCCAGGACAGAACAAGAGGCCCAGTACTTC.

The rearrangement joins TRBV28 to TRBJ2-3; 11 bases agree with TRBD2. Germline CDR1 MDHEN, CDR2 SYDVKM. The CDR3 contains 16 residues. J was trimmed by 7 bases and V by 1 base; bases with no gene match: 7. Written as DNA, the CDR3 is TGTGCCAGCAGTTTATTGAGTAGCGGGAGGGCCTATACGCAGTATTTT. This encodes CASSLLSSGRAYTQYF.

J is TRBJ2-7 and V is TRBV18; the D is unclear. The V and J ends lost 5 bases and 2 bases respectively, with 4 bases between them. This CDR3 has 11 amino acids. In germline, CDR1 is KGHSH, CDR2 LQKENI. The CDR3 sequence is CASSSTYEQYF. The CDR3 bases are TGTGCCAGCTCATCCACCTACGAGCAGTACTTC.

This clone occurred a few times. V usage is TRBV18 and J usage is TRBJ1-1; weak D call: TRBD1 (5 bases). This CDR3 is 15 amino acids long. Germline CDR1 reads KGHSH; CDR2 reads LQKENI. Between the trimmed V and J ends, which lost 3 bases and 2 bases, there was a span of 13 bases. CDR3 protein: CASSPSPTANTEAFF. The CDR3, as DNA: TGTGCCAGCTCACCTTCGCCGACAGCCAACACTGAAGCTTTCTTT.

V gene TRBV28 combines with J gene TRBJ2-5, with 9 bases matching TRBD1. This CDR3 has 16 amino acids. Per germline, CDR1 MDHEN and CDR2 SYDVKM. V lost 6 bases and J lost 3; bases outside the gene matches: 11. The chain's CDR3 is CASRRDRVGEKETQYF. CDR3 coding DNA: TGTGCCAGCAGGCGGGACAGGGTGGGAGAGAAAGAGACCCAGTACTTC. The full variable domain, completed using reference TRBV28 and TRBJ2-5, is DVKVTQSSRYLVKRTGEKVFLECVQDMDHENMFWYRQDPGLGLRLIYFSYDVKMKEKGDIPEGYSVSREKKERFSLILESASTNQTSMYLCASRRDRVGEKETQYFGPGTRLLVL.

The V call is TRBV4-1, the J call TRBJ2-1; 9 positions match TRBD2. Germline loops: CDR1 MGHRA, CDR2 YSYEKL. With 8 bases clipped from V and 1 base from J, the junction kept 6 bases outside the gene matches. This CDR3 is built from 15 residues. The CDR3 DNA is TGCGCCAGCGCCTCGGGACTAGCATCCTACAATGAGCAGTTCTTC. The encoded protein is CASASGLASYNEQFF.

This clone was recorded only once. V is TRBV14 and J is TRBJ2-7; D uncertain. Trimming took off 1 base at V and 3 bases at J, with 4 bases between the two ends. The germline V gene has CDR1 SGHDN and CDR2 FVKESK. The CDR3 loop spans 12 amino acids. The CDR3 spells CASSQVSYEQYF. In nucleotides, the CDR3 is TGTGCCAGCAGCCAAGTGAGCTACGAGCAGTACTTC.

The chain carries TRBV10-2 and TRBJ2-3, with 9 positions matching TRBD2. This CDR3 region has 18 residues. The V and J ends lost 6 bases and 5 bases, in that order; junction bases with no gene match: 18. The germline V gene encodes CDR1 WSHSY and CDR2 SAAADI. The CDR3 region has the DNA TGCGCCAGCAGAGCGACTATTACCGGGACTAGCATTTTAGATACGCAGTATTTT. Translating gives CASRATITGTSILDTQYF.

The gene calls are TRBV7-8 and TRBJ2-6, with TRBD2 matching 7 bases. CDR1 SGHVS and CDR2 FQNEAQ come from the germline V gene. The CDR3 sequence is 16 residues long. Trimming at V came to 2 bases and at J to 4 bases, leaving 5 bases not matched to a gene. Written as DNA, the CDR3 is TGTGCCAGCAGCTTAACCCGCGGGGGAGGGGCCAACGTCCTGACTTTC. It encodes CASSLTRGGGANVLTF.

The rearrangement joins TRBV7-9 to TRBJ2-3; tentatively, D is TRBD2 (5 bases). V was cut by 2 bases and J by 0 bases, with 9 bases left in between. CDR1 is SEHNR and CDR2 is FQNEAQ in the germline V gene (reference sequence). CDR3 length: 15 amino acids. The CDR3 loop reads CASSLIGGSTDTQYF. In nucleotides, the CDR3 is TGTGCCAGCAGCTTAATCGGCGGGAGCACAGATACGCAGTATTTT.

The chain employs TRBV18 and TRBJ2-7; 11 bases match TRBD2. With 0 bases clipped from V and 4 bases from J, the junction kept 5 bases outside the gene matches. The CDR3 consists of 16 residues. Germline V gene lookup returns CDR1 KGHSH and CDR2 LQKENI. CDR3 sequence: CASSPPGLADAYEQYF. The CDR3 region has the DNA TGTGCCAGCTCACCACCGGGACTAGCGGATGCTTACGAGCAGTACTTC.

The chain has TRBV19 and TRBJ2-7; D not certain. Germline assignment: CDR1 LNHDA and CDR2 SQIVND (reference sequence). The V and J ends lost 5 bases and 0 bases respectively, with 5 bases between them. This CDR3 is built from 12 residues. The CDR3 sequence: CASSVFSYEQYF. The CDR3 DNA sequence: TGTGCCAGTAGTGTCTTCTCCTACGAGCAGTACTTC.

Of note for this clone: The sample contains more than one DNA sequence encoding this CDR3. The chain combines TRBV10-3 with TRBJ2-1, with D perhaps TRBD2 (5 bases). The CDR3 is 13 residues long. V lost 5 bases to trimming and J lost 1 base, with 6 bases between them. Germline V gives CDR1 ENHRY, CDR2 SYGVKD. Here the CDR3 DNA reads TGTGCCATCAGTCCGGGGTCCTACAATGAGCAGTTCTTC. Translating gives CAISPGSYNEQFF.

J is TRBJ1-3 and V is TRBV19; D ambiguous. This CDR3 contains 14 residues. Between the trimmed V and J ends, which lost 0 bases and 3 bases, there was a span of 6 bases. The germline CDR1 and CDR2 sequences are LNHDA and SQIVND (reference sequence). The chain's CDR3 is CASSIDRVGNTIYF. CDR3 coding DNA: TGTGCCAGTAGTATAGATCGTGTTGGAAACACCATATATTTT.

The chain employs TRBV7-9 and TRBJ2-1; TRBD2 aligns across 15 bases. Germline V gene lookup returns CDR1 SEHNR and CDR2 FQNEAQ (reference sequence). The J segment lost 9 bases and the V segment lost 3 bases, leaving 12 bases of the junction unmatched. The CDR3 consists of 18 residues. The CDR3 region is CASSFLPGLAGGRAEQFF. CDR3 DNA: TGTGCCAGCAGCTTTCTCCCGGGACTAGCGGGGGGAAGAGCTGAGCAGTTCTTC.

The rearrangement links TRBV2 to TRBJ2-2, with 7 positions matching TRBD1. The CDR3 has 13 amino acids. The germline CDR1 and CDR2 sequences are SNHLY and FYNNEI. V lost 9 bases, J lost 6 bases, and 7 bases stayed unmatched. This chain's CDR3 is CASRTGGAGELFF. The CDR3 coding sequence is TGTGCCAGTCGGACAGGTGGGGCCGGGGAGCTGTTTTTT.

This clone appeared a few times. The V gene is TRBV21-1, the J gene TRBJ1-2; TRBD1, the D gene given by the table, was not confirmed from the DNA. TRBV21-1 is a listed pseudogene. The CDR3 totals 16 residues. The CDR3 bases are TGTGCCAGCAGCCCGGGGGGTGGACAGGGGGCGTCTGGCTACACCTTC. The encoded protein is CASSPGGGQGASGYTF.

This chain links TRBV7-2 with TRBJ2-5, with TRBD2 as a possible D gene (6 bases). V lost 3 bases and J lost 4, with 18 bases in between. The CDR3 spans 16 residues. CDR1 is SGHTA and CDR2 is FQGNSA in the germline V gene. The CDR3 is CASSFQATGVAETQYF. CDR3 in DNA: TGTGCCAGCAGCTTTCAGGCAACGGGAGTCGCAGAGACCCAGTACTTC.

The chain is built from TRBV9 and TRBJ2-1; 8 bases are a match to TRBD2. Germline CDR1 and CDR2: SGDLS and YYNGEE. The CDR3 sequence is 15 residues long. V shed 0 bases, J shed 9 bases, and the junction held 8 bases outside the gene matches. The CDR3 DNA sequence: TGTGCCAGCAGCGTAGGCGGGAGGATTAACGGTGAGCAGTTCTTC. This codes for CASSVGGRINGEQFF.

V and J are TRBV6-1 and TRBJ2-2; D remains unclear. The CDR3 extends over 14 amino acids. CDR1 MNHNS and CDR2 SASEGT come from the germline V gene. The V end was cut by 0 bases, the J end by 7 bases, with 9 bases between. The CDR3 sequence: CASSEAFFVGELFF. CDR3 sequence (DNA): TGTGCCAGCAGTGAAGCCTTCTTTGTCGGGGAGCTGTTTTTT.

About this clone itself: Different DNA sequences within this sample yield the same CDR3. This chain joins TRBV7-8 and TRBJ1-2; 7 nucleotides agree with TRBD1. CDR3 length: 15 amino acids. Germline lookup yields CDR1 SGHVS and CDR2 FQNEAQ. The trim removed 3 bases at V and 8 bases at J, leaving 12 bases unmatched. The CDR3 protein is CASSLGEGGVYGYTF. CDR3 DNA sequence: TGTGCCAGCAGCTTGGGGGAAGGGGGCGTCTACGGCTACACCTTC.

This clone was observed once. The rearrangement links TRBV7-9 to TRBJ2-2; 12 bases are shared with TRBD1. CDR3 size: 18 residues. Germline CDR1 is SEHNR and CDR2 is FQNEAQ (reference sequence). The V gene end was trimmed by 5 bases and the J gene end by 4 bases; junction bases not matched to a gene: 11. CDR3: CASSLRPGQGAPTGELFF. In DNA, the CDR3 is TGTGCCAGCAGCCTAAGACCGGGACAGGGGGCGCCCACCGGGGAGCTGTTTTTT.

This chain joins TRBV28 and TRBJ1-2; a weak D match, TRBD1 (6 bases). The CDR3 consists of 14 residues. The V gene lost 6 bases and the J gene lost 2 bases, with 13 bases spanning the gap. From germline, CDR1 is MDHEN and CDR2 SYDVKM. The DNA of the CDR3 is TGTGCCAGCAGGAAGACAGGAGCCAACTATGGCTACACCTTC. This codes for CASRKTGANYGYTF.

The gene calls are TRBV19 and TRBJ2-3; 11 nucleotides agree with TRBD2. V shed 1 base and J 0 bases; nucleotides not matched to a gene: 12. Germline assignment: CDR1 LNHDA and CDR2 SQIVND (reference sequence). This CDR3 spans 20 amino acids. The CDR3 DNA reads TGTGCCAGTAGTATAGGCAGGGGGGTCTCTAGCGGGAGGAGCACAGATACGCAGTATTTT. Protein: CASSIGRGVSSGRSTDTQYF.